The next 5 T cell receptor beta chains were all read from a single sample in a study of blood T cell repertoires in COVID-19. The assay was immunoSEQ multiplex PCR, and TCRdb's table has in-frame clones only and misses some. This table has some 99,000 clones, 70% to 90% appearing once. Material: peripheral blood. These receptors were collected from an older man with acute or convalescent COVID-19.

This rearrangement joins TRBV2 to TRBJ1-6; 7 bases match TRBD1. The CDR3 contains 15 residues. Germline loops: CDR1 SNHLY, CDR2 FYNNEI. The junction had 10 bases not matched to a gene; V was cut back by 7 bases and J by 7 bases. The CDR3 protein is CASTRDREANSPLHF. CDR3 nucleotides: TGTGCCAGCACTAGGGACAGAGAAGCAAATTCACCCCTCCACTTT.

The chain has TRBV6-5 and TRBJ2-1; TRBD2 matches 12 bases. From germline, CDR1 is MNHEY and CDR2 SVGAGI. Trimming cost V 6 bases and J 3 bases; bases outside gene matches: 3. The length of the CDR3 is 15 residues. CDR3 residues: CASSWTSGDYNEQFF. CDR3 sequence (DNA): TGTGCCAGCAGCTGGACTAGCGGGGACTACAATGAGCAGTTCTTC.

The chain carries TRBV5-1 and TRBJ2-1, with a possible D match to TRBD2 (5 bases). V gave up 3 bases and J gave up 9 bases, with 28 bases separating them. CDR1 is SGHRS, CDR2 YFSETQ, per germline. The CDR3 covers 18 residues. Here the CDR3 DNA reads TGCGCCAGCAGCTCAATGCGTGTCGGGCTACTAGTTGTAGGTGAGCAGTTCTTC. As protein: CASSSMRVGLLVVGEQFF.

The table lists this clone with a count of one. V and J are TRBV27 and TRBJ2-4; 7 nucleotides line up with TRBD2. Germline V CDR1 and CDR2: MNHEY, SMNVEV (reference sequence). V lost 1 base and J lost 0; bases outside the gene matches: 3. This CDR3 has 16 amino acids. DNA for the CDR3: TGTGCCAGCAGTTTATTGGGCGGGAGAGCCAAAAACATTCAGTACTTC. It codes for CASSLLGGRAKNIQYF.

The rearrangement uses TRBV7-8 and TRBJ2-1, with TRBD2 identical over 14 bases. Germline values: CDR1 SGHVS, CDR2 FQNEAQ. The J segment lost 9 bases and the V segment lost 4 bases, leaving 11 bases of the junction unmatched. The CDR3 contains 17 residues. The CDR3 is CASSSKFRLAGGPEQFF. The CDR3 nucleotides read TGTGCCAGCAGCTCGAAATTCCGACTAGCGGGGGGGCCTGAGCAGTTCTTC.